This TCR beta chain was sequenced in a study of cytomegalovirus exposure and HLA in healthy donors (dated by TCRdb to 2017 to 2019). A note on the overall study: An earlier analysis of approximately 590 of the donors reported more than 250 Gb of sequence data and some 100 million unique TCR beta sequences from 150 million to 200 million T cells. Among a few hundred genotyped donors of the cohort, an average of 235,054 unique TCR beta nucleotide sequences were sequenced per donor, around 18% of them non-productive. Approximately 310 gigabases of sequencing data and some 85 million unique TCR sequences were included in an early release covering roughly 600 HLA-typed donors. The later analysis used no new phenotypic data to find candidate immune exposures, relying instead on TCR beta sequences and their occurrence across donors. Donor age, sex, ethnicity and CMV serostatus were collected together with the repertoire data. A later genetic analysis took genome-wide SNP genotypes for about three fifths of the 666 donors and used that subset as a discovery cohort. A separate validation cohort of about 110 different subjects was used in addition to the approximately 700-subject first cohort. In an earlier analysis of 587 of the donors, high-throughput TCR beta sequencing was used to judge whether each TCR beta V gene segment behaved as functional or pseudogenic. The aim of the study was to test whether cataloging public T cell receptors could identify signatures of past pathogen exposure. In a later analysis, previously published TCR beta repertoires from about 640 donors were re-analyzed and high-resolution HLA genotyping was added so that TCR occurrence patterns could be studied. All discovery cohort repertoires had been generated on a single sequencing platform. Typing coverage varied by locus: 629-630 donors for A, B, C, DRB1 and DQB1; more than 500 for DQA1; about 570 for DPA1; some 470 for DPB1. Of the roughly 390 genotyped donors, 65% to 90% were placed in the genetic ancestry cluster associated with self-reported Caucasian donors. HLA typing covered class I and class II loci at four-digit resolution. Because of strong linkage in the cohort, roughly five DR-DQ haplotypes were treated as single units for association and clustering. High-throughput TCR immunosequencing, statistical association of individual TCRs with disease status, and machine learning were combined to predict cytomegalovirus infection status. The T cell repertoires of 666 subjects were profiled by immunosequencing and related to cytomegalovirus serostatus. Results the study describes overall, beyond this receptor: A further reported finding was that TCR beta sequences accurately predicted the HLA-A and HLA-B alleles for most subjects in the first cohort. Some IMGT-functional V segments, including TRBV6-2 and TRBV6-3, could not be distinguished by the 87-base-pair reads and were therefore excluded. A cluster of highly shared sequence variants was judged likely to be a technical artifact of the sequencing pipeline. The authors suggested that the approach could potentially be extended to other disease states and immunological phenotypes. Compared with the approximately 720-donor mean, donors in an Asian-associated ancestry cluster had fewer N-insertions in productive TCRs, according to a later genetic analysis. Most TCR sequences were observed very rarely across donors, whereas some public TCRs were present in many individuals. V-gene and J-gene trimming of TCR beta chains was associated with a missense DCLRE1C variant in a later genetic analysis, and the association was replicated in an independent cohort. According to a later analysis, TCR association rates differed among HLA loci, with DRB1 alleles showing the most associated TCRs and HLA-C alleles showing the fewest. An earlier analysis of around 600 of the donors showed that most TCR beta V segments appeared in productive rearrangements either about 90% or about 30% of the time, which broadly matched IMGT annotations. Because some donors lacked HLA typing at each locus, the association tests relied only on the typed subset. At a false discovery rate of 0.05, a later analysis linked some 17,000 TCR beta sequences to specific HLA alleles. When HLA alleles, especially DR and DQ, strongly co-occurred, attributing TCR associations to individual alleles was difficult. Presence/absence analyses assumed roughly uniform sequencing depth across donors, an assumption that may not hold. Because counts were too low, more than 15 rarely observed V segments, including chromosome 9 orphons, were left out of the earlier analysis of 500 to 650 of the donors. Linkage disequilibrium might explain the correlated functional status among segregating V segments, but an unknown experimental factor could not be ruled out. The cohort was sequenced for TCR beta chains only, and without alpha or paired-chain data the features that could be detected were limited. In a later analysis, HLA-associated TCR beta chains were found to be more clonally expanded and to have lower generation probabilities than equally common non-associated chains. Immune exposure information for the cohort was limited to CMV serostatus. In a later analysis, most CMV-associated TCR beta chains were found to appear HLA-restricted, with HLA associations seemingly driven largely by CMV exposure. In both the original and validation cohorts, the classifier was reported to diagnose cytomegalovirus status with high specificity and sensitivity. The study listed 164 TCR beta chains as associated with cytomegalovirus. In a later analysis, several top co-occurrence clusters were reported to appear linked to parvovirus B19, influenza, CMV and Epstein-Barr virus. In vitro tests confirmed that three of the cytomegalovirus-associated TCR beta chains recognize cytomegalovirus antigens.

Including the terminal cysteine and phenylalanine, the CDR3 comprises 15 residues. Just the 45-base CDR3 DNA is kept, in frame starting at base 1. For CDR1 and CDR2, the germline V gene lists SGHRS and YFSETQ. Trimming leaves V shorter by 4 bases and J shorter by 4 bases, with the junction holding 8 bases beyond the gene matches. Comments on this clone: Its antigen is still unknown. Within one base of it there is no much larger clone, and no base qualities were kept.

In total, roughly 670 healthy bone marrow donors made up the cohort. At the time of sampling, every cohort member was nominally healthy, though immune exposures that went unrecorded were likely present. The donor was CMV seronegative and was included in the group of a few hundred seronegative cohort members. A peripheral blood sample was collected from each donor, and TCR beta sequencing was performed on peripheral blood mononuclear cells. The Qiagen DNeasy Blood Extraction Kit was used to extract genomic DNA from the blood cell samples. The receptor library was made with the immunoSEQ multiplex PCR assay. For the multiplex PCR, a mixture combining 60 forward primers for TCR Vbeta segments and 13 reverse primers for TCR Jbeta segments was used. A multiplex PCR assay on genomic DNA amplified the CDR3 region of rearranged TCR beta genes. The amplified TCR beta libraries were sequenced on the Illumina HiSeq System as 87-base-pair reads. In the source study's methods: A later analysis tallied around 80 million unique TCR beta chains across the 660 or so repertoires, and approximately 9.9 million of those chains were shared by two or more donors. Raw reads were error-corrected and collapsed into unique sequences by a nearest-neighbor algorithm in which closely related sequences were merged to remove PCR and sequencing errors. CDR3 sequences were aligned to IMGT reference sequences to assign V, D and J gene segments. For a sequence to be retained, at least a six-nucleotide match to both a V gene segment and a J gene segment was required. Rearrangements were classified as productive when the CDR3 lacked stop codons and remained in frame with V and J, and all other rearrangements were classified as non-productive. CDR3 was defined according to IMGT convention as the region running from the second conserved V-encoded cysteine to the conserved J-encoded phenylalanine. The earlier analysis of 587 of the donors excluded any sequence lacking an unambiguous match to a single V gene segment. An earlier analysis of fewer than 750 of the donors classified V segments as functional when productive rearrangements were above 56.7% and as segregating when the standard deviation between donors was above 5%. A statistical classification framework was built for diagnosing cytomegalovirus status from the catalog of TCR beta chain sequences. V and J gene assignment, in a later analysis, came from comparing TCR nucleotide sequences with IMGT/GENE-DB human TR gene sequences. In a later analysis, CDR3 sequences and most-parsimonious VDJ recombination scenarios were assigned using the TCRdist pipeline. In a later analysis, every TCR beta chain was defined by the combination of its CDR3 amino acid sequence and its V-gene family, and reads without a unique V-gene family were dropped. In a later analysis, fewer than 600 highly shared, low-generation-probability nucleotide sequences were removed to address suspected cross-contamination and a sequencing artifact. For each public chain, a later analysis derived a clonal expansion index from normalized ranks of inferred template counts within each repertoire. Generation probabilities in a later analysis came from a VDJ recombination model fitted to out-of-frame rearrangements, and those results were checked against IGoR. In a later analysis, TCR-TCR, TCR-HLA and TCR-CMV co-occurrence was scored with hypergeometric tests, and a repertoire-size bias correction was applied to TCR pairs. False discovery rates were estimated in a later analysis by permuting HLA or CMV assignments 20 times. In a later analysis, co-occurring TCRs were grouped with DBSCAN, and TCRdist sequence similarity was added when clustering was performed within HLA-allele-positive subsets. Repertoires with fewer than 30,000 or more than 120,000 public chains, plus five repertoires with anomalous nucleotide sharing, were excluded from co-occurrence clustering. What TCRdb holds here is the immuneACCESS table cut down to in-frame rearrangements. Part of the clones is not present; checked against another copy, under half of the missing clones reflect an unresolved V gene, and the others are unexplained. V, J and clone size derive from that table, while D and trimming were established from the DNA sequence. Present in this sample are approximately 290,000 clones, about 80% of which were seen just once. 0.3% of the sample belongs to the ten largest clones.

Sequenced: PBMCs. The sequence is built from TRBV5-1 and TRBJ1-3; TRBD1 matches 7 bases in the middle. The receptor comes from a girl aged 2 to 10 in good health and CMV-seronegative. DNA sequence: TGCGCCAGCAGCCGTGGGACAGATAAAGGAAACACCATATATTTT. Its amino acids are CASSRGTDKGNTIYF.